These 17 T cell receptor beta chains came from one sample sequenced in a study of cytomegalovirus exposure and HLA in healthy donors. Profiling relied on immunoSEQ multiplex PCR, and the TCRdb table lists in-frame clones only, not all of them. The table records some 330,000 clones, roughly 90% of them present only once. The material sequenced was PBMCs. All receptors come from a woman between 18 and 29 years old in good health and CMV-seronegative.

The chain combines TRBV2 with TRBJ2-2; 9 bases align to TRBD2. CDR3 size: 15 residues. The ends lost 4 bases at V and 4 bases at J; junction bases unmatched: 4. Germline CDR1 SNHLY, CDR2 FYNNEI. In nucleotides, the CDR3 is TGTGCCAGCAGTGGTATAGCGGGAGTCACCGGGGAGCTGTTTTTT. Translation: CASSGIAGVTGELFF.

The chain uses TRBV18 and TRBJ2-5, with D maybe TRBD1 (7 bases). CDR1 and CDR2 (germline): KGHSH, LQKENI. This CDR3 has 12 residues. The V and J ends lost 5 bases and 12 bases respectively, with 16 bases between them. The CDR3 DNA reads as TGTGCCAGCTCATCGCTTGGGGGGACAGAGTACTTC. Residues: CASSSLGGTEYF.

This chain uses TRBV7-2 with TRBJ1-5; tentatively, D is TRBD1 (5 bases). Germline values: CDR1 SGHTA, CDR2 FQGNSA. CDR3 length equals 15 residues. V was trimmed by 1 base and J by 5 bases, leaving 12 bases between them. CDR3 coding DNA: TGTGCCAGCAGCTTAGGGGGCTTTAAGGATCAGCCCCAGCATTTT. This translates into CASSLGGFKDQPQHF.

The chain links TRBV6-6 to TRBJ2-7; 7 positions match TRBD1. Unmatched junction bases numbered 10, after V lost 6 bases and J lost 2 bases. This CDR3 region has 15 residues. CDR1 is MNHNY and CDR2 is SVGAGI in the germline V gene (reference sequence). CDR3 in amino acids: CASRTGTEGAYEQYF. Written as DNA, the CDR3 is TGTGCCAGCAGGACCGGGACAGAAGGTGCCTACGAGCAGTACTTC.

The chain has TRBV2 and TRBJ2-7; a weak D match, TRBD2 (5 bases). V dropped 4 bases and J dropped 6 bases, with 7 bases sitting between them. Germline V gene sequence: CDR1 SNHLY, CDR2 FYNNEI. The CDR3 is 11 residues long. CDR3: CASSGRGEQYF. DNA for the CDR3: TGTGCCAGCAGTGGTCGGGGCGAGCAGTACTTC.

This chain uses TRBV4-3 with TRBJ2-1; possible D gene TRBD1, 6 bases. The germline CDR1 and CDR2 sequences are LGHNA and YSLEER. The CDR3 consists of 16 residues. Trimming took off 4 bases at V and 2 bases at J, with 15 bases between the two ends. This chain's CDR3 is CASSPMKQGTYNEQFF. CDR3 in DNA: TGCGCCAGCAGCCCCATGAAACAGGGCACCTACAATGAGCAGTTCTTC.

The chain joins TRBV7-9 to TRBJ2-1; 7 nucleotides line up with TRBD2. Germline V gene lookup returns CDR1 SEHNR and CDR2 FQNEAQ (reference sequence). There are 16 residues in the CDR3. V lost 4 bases, J lost 3 bases, and 9 bases stayed unmatched. The CDR3 region is CASSSAREVGYNEQFF. CDR3 nucleotides: TGTGCCAGCAGCTCTGCTCGGGAGGTGGGCTACAATGAGCAGTTCTTC.

The chain is built from TRBV7-9 and TRBJ2-1; D is perhaps TRBD2 (5 bases). CDR3 length: 9 residues. Germline values: CDR1 SEHNR, CDR2 FQNEAQ (reference sequence). Trimming removed 5 bases at V and 14 bases at J, with 7 bases between. The CDR3 DNA sequence: TGTGCCAGCAGCCCCGGGGAGTTCTTC. Its protein product is CASSPGEFF. The full variable domain, completed using reference TRBV7-9 and TRBJ2-1, is DTGVSQNPRHKITKRGQNVTFRCDPISEHNRLYWYRQTLGQGPEFLTYFQNEAQLEKSRLLSDRFSAERPKGSFSTLEIQRTEQGDSAMYLCASSPGEFFGPGTRLTVL.

CDR3 nucleotides: TGCAGCGTGGGGACAGGGTCAGGAGAGACCCAGTACTTC. This encodes CSVGTGSGETQYF. The chain joins TRBV29-1 to TRBJ2-5; 9 bases align to TRBD1. Germline assignment: CDR1 SQVTM and CDR2 ANQGSEA. V gave up 6 bases and J gave up 4 bases; unmatched junction bases: 6. The CDR3 loop spans 13 amino acids.

This clone was found once. In DNA, the CDR3 is TGTGCCAGCAGCGTAGGGTCAGGGATCTCCGAGACCCAGTACTTC. Its translation: CASSVGSGISETQYF. The chain employs TRBV9 and TRBJ2-5, with D perhaps TRBD1 (5 bases). Trimming took 0 bases from V and 5 from J, leaving 14 bases between them. Germline CDR1 and CDR2: SGDLS and YYNGEE. The CDR3 consists of 15 residues.

The sample holds a few counts of this clone. The same CDR3 arises from other DNA sequences in this sample as well. This chain links TRBV30 with TRBJ2-3; 7 bases fit TRBD2. This CDR3 contains 11 residues. The germline V gene has CDR1 GTSNPN and CDR2 SVGIG (reference sequence). V was clipped by 3 bases and J by 6 bases; unmatched bases: 0. The CDR3 DNA reads as TGTGCCTGGAGCGGGGGGGATACGCAGTATTTT. This gives the protein CAWSGGDTQYF.

This clone has just one count. In DNA form, the CDR3 reads TGCAGCGTTGTTCGGGGGGGCGTCGGGGAAAAACTGTTTTTT. Residues: CSVVRGGVGEKLFF. The V and J genes are TRBV29-1 and TRBJ1-4; tentatively, D is TRBD1 (6 bases). From germline, CDR1 is SQVTM and CDR2 ANQGSEA. The V end lost 4 bases, the J end lost 8 bases, and 17 bases lay between the germline ends. The CDR3 totals 14 residues.

The sample holds a few counts of this clone. The chain carries TRBV6-5 and TRBJ1-3; no reliable D call. The V and J ends lost 6 bases and 0 bases respectively, with 9 bases between them. CDR1 is MNHEY and CDR2 is SVGAGI in the germline V gene. This CDR3 is 14 amino acids long. The CDR3 DNA sequence: TGTGCCAGCAGCCCCCGAGACTCTGGAAACACCATATATTTT. Protein: CASSPRDSGNTIYF.

CDR3 loop: CASSLQGNTEAFF. The DNA for the CDR3 is TGTGCCAGCAGTCTACAGGGGAACACTGAAGCTTTCTTT. The chain combines TRBV6-6 with TRBJ1-1; D perhaps matches TRBD1 (6 bases). CDR1 and CDR2 from the germline V gene are MNHNY and SVGAGI (reference sequence). Between the trimmed V and J ends, which lost 5 bases and 1 base, there was a span of 8 bases. The CDR3 runs to 13 residues.

The sample holds one count of this clone. V usage is TRBV7-3 and J usage is TRBJ1-1; no clear D. The CDR3 loop spans 15 amino acids. Per the germline V gene, CDR1 is SGHTA and CDR2 is FQGTGA. Trimming pared 1 base from V and 1 base from J, leaving 10 bases between. CDR3 in amino acids: CASSLKGRKNTEAFF. CDR3 DNA sequence: TGTGCCAGCAGCTTAAAAGGGAGGAAGAACACTGAAGCTTTCTTT.

The chain employs TRBV4-1 and TRBJ2-5; the D is unclear. CDR3 length: 13 amino acids. The V gene lost 6 bases and the J gene lost 5 bases, with 13 bases spanning the gap. Germline assignment: CDR1 MGHRA and CDR2 YSYEKL. CDR3 loop: CASSVVLLETQYF. The CDR3 DNA is TGCGCCAGCAGTGTTGTATTACTCGAGACCCAGTACTTC.

The chain recombines TRBV27 with TRBJ1-1, with D possibly being TRBD1 (5 bases). Germline V lookup: CDR1 MNHEY, CDR2 SMNVEV (reference sequence). The CDR3 spans 14 residues. With 7 bases removed from V and 5 bases from J, the gap between germline ends came to 17 bases. The CDR3: CASISLGAGTEAFF. In DNA form, the CDR3 reads TGTGCCAGCATTTCGCTAGGGGCGGGGACTGAAGCTTTCTTT.